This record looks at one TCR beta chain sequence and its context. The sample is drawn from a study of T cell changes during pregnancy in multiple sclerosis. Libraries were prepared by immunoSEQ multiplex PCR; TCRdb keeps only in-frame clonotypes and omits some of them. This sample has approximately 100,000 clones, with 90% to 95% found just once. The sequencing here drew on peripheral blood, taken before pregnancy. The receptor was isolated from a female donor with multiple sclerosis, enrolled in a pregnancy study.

The CDR3 sequence: CASRASPSQETQYF. In DNA form, the CDR3 reads TGTGCCAGCAGGGCTAGTCCCTCTCAAGAGACCCAGTACTTC. The chain employs TRBV6-5 and TRBJ2-5; no clear D. The CDR3 has 14 amino acids. V was cut by 6 bases and J by 2 bases, with 13 bases left in between. Germline values: CDR1 MNHEY, CDR2 SVGAGI.